Listed below are T cell receptor beta chains from one sample, sequenced in a study of T-cell reconstitution after alpha-beta-depleted transplantation in children. TCRdb analysed the PCR reads with MiXCR anew, one entry per CDR3 protein. This sample yields about 260,000 distinct CDR3 sequences, of which about 9.9% are seen a single time; 23% belongs to the top ten. The sequencing used peripheral blood, collected 180 days after TCRalphabeta/CD19-depleted stem cell transplant. These receptors came from a male patient aged 2-9 years who had a stem cell transplant for chronic granulomatous disease, so the T cells may come from the graft donor. Each CDR3 is given with its conserved first and last residue. The D gene is left open where the match is weak. Clone size is given for some rows only: seen once, a few or many times, or a class if the clone is expanded.

TRBV20-1	14	TRBJ2-1	many	.	CSARKPGSYNEQFF	TGCAGTGCTAGAAAGCCGGGATCCTACAATGAGCAGTTCTTC
TRBV18	17	TRBJ2-5	.	.	CASSLSLQGGYQETQYF	TGTGCCAGCTCACTCTCCCTACAGGGGGGGTACCAAGAGACCCAGTACTTC
TRBV12-3/TRBV12-4	16	TRBJ2-5	many	.	CASSRGVGGLQETQYF	TGTGCCAGCAGCCGCGGCGTGGGGGGCCTCCAAGAGACCCAGTACTTC
TRBV6-2/TRBV6-3	15	TRBJ2-4	many	TRBD1	CASSRTGGVKNIQYF	TGTGCCAGCAGTCGGACAGGGGGCGTCAAAAACATTCAGTACTTC
TRBV20-1	16	TRBJ2-7	many	TRBD2	CSASMVASGTRYEQYF	TGCAGTGCTAGCATGGTCGCTAGCGGGACCCGCTACGAGCAGTACTTC
TRBV27	16	TRBJ2-7	many	TRBD1	CASSSTSGTGRVEQYF	TGTGCCAGCAGTTCGACCAGTGGGACAGGGAGAGTCGAGCAGTACTTC
TRBV6-2/TRBV6-3	13	TRBJ2-1	many	.	CASSYAWNNEQFF	TGTGCCAGCAGTTATGCTTGGAACAATGAGCAGTTCTTC
TRBV12-3/TRBV12-4	15	TRBJ1-6	many	.	CASTKGGFSDSPLHF	TGTGCCAGCACTAAGGGGGGGTTCAGCGATTCACCCCTCCACTTT
TRBV30	12	TRBJ2-3	.	TRBD2	CAWRWSGGTQYF	TGTGCCTGGAGGTGGTCGGGAGGTACGCAGTATTTT
TRBV5-1	14	TRBJ2-7	many	.	CASSLGGAGYEQYF	TGCGCCAGCAGCTTGGGGGGGGCTGGCTACGAGCAGTACTTC
TRBV5-6	14	TRBJ2-2	many	.	CASSEELSAGELFF	TGTGCCAGCAGTGAAGAACTTAGTGCCGGGGAGCTGTTTTTT
TRBV24-1	13	TRBJ2-1	many	.	CATSPTRYNEQFF	TGTGCCACCAGTCCAACTAGATACAATGAGCAGTTCTTC
TRBV6-5	15	TRBJ2-2	many	.	CASSFSGYNTGELFF	TGTGCCAGCAGTTTTTCAGGGTATAACACCGGGGAGCTGTTTTTT
TRBV12-3/TRBV12-4	15	TRBJ1-1	many	.	CASSLGQERNTEAFF	TGTGCCAGCAGTTTGGGGCAGGAAAGGAACACTGAAGCTTTCTTT
TRBV12-3/TRBV12-4	14	TRBJ2-5	many	.	CASRPVGGGETQYF	TGTGCCAGCAGACCTGTCGGGGGTGGAGAGACCCAGTACTTC
TRBV7-9	15	TRBJ2-1	many	.	CASSLRDWGYNEQFF	TGTGCCAGCAGCCTCCGGGACTGGGGTTACAATGAGCAGTTCTTC
TRBV25-1	13	TRBJ1-3	many	.	CASSELYGNTIYF	TGTGCCAGCAGTGAATTGTATGGAAACACCATATATTTT
TRBV6-4	15	TRBJ2-1	many	.	CASSEKVGTPNEQFF	TGTGCCAGCAGCGAGAAAGTCGGAACGCCCAATGAGCAGTTCTTC
TRBV14	11	TRBJ2-5	many	.	CASSHGETQYF	TGTGCCAGCAGCCATGGGGAGACCCAGTACTTC
TRBV6-1	14	TRBJ1-1	many	.	CASRIGRENTEAFF	TGTGCCAGCAGAATTGGGAGAGAGAACACTGAAGCTTTCTTT
TRBV25-1	14	TRBJ1-2	many	.	CASSEGDRSYGYTF	TGTGCCAGCAGTGAAGGAGACAGATCCTATGGCTACACCTTC
TRBV20-1	14	TRBJ2-3	many	TRBD2	CSASRLAGADTQYF	TGCAGTGCTAGCCGACTAGCGGGAGCAGATACGCAGTATTTT
TRBV5-1	18	TRBJ2-3	many	TRBD2	CASSLLAGGIQGTDTQYF	TGCGCCAGCAGCCTACTAGCGGGGGGGATTCAAGGCACAGATACGCAGTATTTT
TRBV20-1	12	TRBJ2-7	many	.	CSAWDTTYEQYF	TGCAGTGCATGGGACACCACCTACGAGCAGTACTTC
TRBV30	16	TRBJ2-3	many	.	CAWSALGRRVADTQYF	TGTGCCTGGAGTGCCCTGGGACGAAGAGTTGCAGATACGCAGTATTTT
TRBV28	18	TRBJ2-2	.	.	CASSPDSYGRGGTGELFF	TGTGCCAGCAGTCCCGACAGTTATGGGAGAGGGGGCACCGGGGAGCTGTTTTTT
TRBV5-5	15	TRBJ2-7	many	TRBD1	CASSSLRDSLYEQYF	TGTGCCAGCAGCTCACTCCGGGACAGCTTATACGAGCAGTACTTC
TRBV29-1	14	TRBJ2-7	many	TRBD2	CSVAPGLAEGEQYF	TGCAGCGTTGCGCCGGGACTAGCGGAGGGGGAGCAGTACTTC
TRBV15	16	TRBJ2-7	many	.	CATSRDRRHLLYEQYF	TGTGCCACCAGCAGAGATCGGCGACACCTCCTCTACGAGCAGTACTTC
TRBV4-2	20	TRBJ2-1	many	TRBD2	CASSRGRGLAGGRDYNEQFF	TGTGCCAGCAGCCGCGGCCGGGGACTAGCGGGGGGCCGAGACTACAATGAGCAGTTCTTC
TRBV27	10	TRBJ2-3	many	.	CASSPDTQYF	TGTGCCAGCAGTCCAGATACGCAGTATTTT
TRBV28	13	TRBJ2-3	many	.	CATQDRHRYTQYF	TGTGCCACACAAGACCGACATCGGTATACGCAGTATTTT
TRBV12-3/TRBV12-4	15	TRBJ2-3	.	.	CASSFRLAGGDTQYF	TGTGCCAGCAGTTTTCGGTTAGCTGGAGGAGATACGCAGTATTTT
TRBV24-1	15	TRBJ2-1	many	.	CATSDTLQIGNEQFF	TGTGCCACCAGTGACACTCTCCAAATCGGGAATGAGCAGTTCTTC
TRBV7-9	14	TRBJ1-2	many	.	CASSLSGLGYGYTF	TGTGCCAGCAGCTTATCGGGCCTCGGCTATGGCTACACCTTC
TRBV12-3/TRBV12-4	16	TRBJ2-3	many	.	CASSLGGPPVTDTQYF	TGTGCCAGCAGTTTAGGGGGTCCACCTGTCACAGATACGCAGTATTTT
TRBV7-2	16	TRBJ2-3	many	.	CASSLDRWQGGNTQYF	TGTGCCAGCAGCTTAGATAGATGGCAGGGGGGGAATACGCAGTATTTT
TRBV4-3	16	TRBJ2-7	many	.	CASSQEARGQLYEQYF	TGCGCCAGCAGCCAAGAGGCACGGGGGCAACTGTACGAGCAGTACTTC
TRBV7-6	14	TRBJ1-1	.	.	CASSLFGLDTEAFF	TGTGCCAGCAGCTTATTCGGATTGGACACTGAAGCTTTCTTT
TRBV28	14	TRBJ2-2	many	.	CASSLGGLHGELFF	TGTGCCAGCAGTTTAGGAGGGTTACACGGGGAGCTGTTTTTT
TRBV12-3/TRBV12-4	15	TRBJ1-4	many	TRBD1	CASSPGTGSNEKLFF	TGTGCCAGCAGTCCGGGGACAGGATCTAATGAAAAACTGTTTTTT
TRBV20-1	13	TRBJ2-1	many	.	CSARAGPNNEQFF	TGCAGTGCTAGAGCCGGGCCCAACAATGAGCAGTTCTTC
TRBV28	12	TRBJ1-1	many	.	CASRVGGTEAFF	TGTGCCAGCAGGGTGGGGGGGACTGAAGCTTTCTTT
TRBV18	15	TRBJ2-7	many	.	CASSPPFSLINEQYF	TGTGCCAGCTCACCACCCTTTTCTTTGATTAACGAGCAGTACTTC
TRBV5-1	16	TRBJ2-3	many	.	CASSLAGGGVSDTQYF	TGCGCCAGCAGCTTGGCCGGGGGTGGAGTGTCAGATACGCAGTATTTT
TRBV3-1	16	TRBJ2-1	many	TRBD2	CASSQWASGSRNEQFF	TGTGCCAGCAGCCAATGGGCTAGCGGGAGTAGAAATGAGCAGTTCTTC
TRBV7-2	15	TRBJ1-2	many	.	CASSSSGQINYGYTF	TGTGCCAGCAGCTCCAGCGGACAGATTAACTATGGCTACACCTTC
TRBV9	16	TRBJ2-3	many	TRBD1	CASSVDGQGASDTQYF	TGTGCCAGCAGCGTAGACGGGCAGGGGGCATCAGATACGCAGTATTTT
TRBV18	12	TRBJ2-7	few	.	CASSPNRYEQYF	TGTGCCAGCTCACCAAACAGATACGAGCAGTACTTC
TRBV11-2	17	TRBJ2-1	many	TRBD2	CASSSPASGSPYNEQFF	TGTGCCAGCAGCTCCCCCGCTAGCGGGAGTCCCTACAATGAGCAGTTCTTC
TRBV16	17	TRBJ2-7	many	TRBD2	CASSQIRRGTSGYEQYF	TGTGCCAGCAGCCAAATCCGGCGCGGGACTAGCGGCTACGAGCAGTACTTC
TRBV23-1	17	TRBJ2-3	.	.	CASSPLEWREYTDTQYF	TGCGCCAGCAGTCCCCTAGAGTGGAGAGAATACACAGATACGCAGTATTTT
TRBV4-2	15	TRBJ2-2	many	.	CASSQVTPPRGELFF	TGTGCCAGCAGCCAGGTGACTCCTCCCCGAGGGGAGCTGTTTTTT
TRBV5-1	15	TRBJ2-1	many	TRBD1	CASTGQGARYNEQFF	TGCGCCAGCACGGGACAGGGGGCGCGCTACAATGAGCAGTTCTTC
TRBV14	13	TRBJ2-5	many	.	CASSRQGRWAQYF	TGTGCCAGCAGCCGGCAGGGTCGGTGGGCCCAGTACTTC
TRBV29-1	17	TRBJ2-1	many	TRBD2	CSAGGLAKVSSYNEQFF	TGCAGCGCGGGGGGACTAGCGAAAGTGAGCTCCTACAATGAGCAGTTCTTC
TRBV29-1	13	TRBJ2-7	.	.	CSVGQGVAYEQYF	TGCAGCGTTGGGCAGGGTGTCGCCTACGAGCAGTACTTC